One sample yielded the 32 T cell receptor beta chains listed below, sequenced in a study of T cells in women clearing cervical HPV infection. Libraries were prepared by immunoSEQ multiplex PCR; TCRdb keeps only in-frame clonotypes and omits some of them. This sample carries fewer than 25,000 clones, with about 17% going to the ten biggest clones. The sequenced sample was blood buffy coat. These TCRs come from a woman between 18 and 70 years old with a cervical HPV16 infection that either progressed to CIN3+ or cleared (not recorded which).

As regards this clone: The read ends 3 residues before the CDR3 terminus; that terminus is restored from the germline J gene. This rearrangement joins TRBV19 to TRBJ2-5; TRBD2 aligns across 9 bases. This CDR3 spans 12 amino acids. Looked up from germline, CDR1 is LNHDA and CDR2 is SQIVND (reference sequence). V lost 11 bases, J lost 7 bases, and 8 bases stayed unmatched. Incomplete CDR3 DNA: TGTGCCCAGGCTAGCGGGGAACGGACC. As protein: CAQASGERT. The CDR3 as a whole reads CAQASGERTQYF.

With regard to this clone: At one of its ends the junction is not consistent with the germline gene, which may arise from a read error. The read ends 3 residues before the CDR3 terminus; that terminus is restored from the germline J gene. This sample also contains other DNA sequences that code for the same CDR3. This chain uses TRBV30 with TRBJ1-3, with D unclear. From germline, CDR1 is GTSNPN and CDR2 SVGIG (reference sequence). CDR3 length equals 11 residues. The sequenced part of the CDR3 DNA is TGTGCCTGGAAACCGGGGTACACG. Translated: CAWKPGYT. The full CDR3 reads CAWKPGYTIYF.

Worth noting for this clone: The read halts 3 residues ahead of the CDR3 end, with the missing end drawn from the germline J gene. V gene TRBV5-1 combines with J gene TRBJ2-3, with 8 bases that match TRBD2. This CDR3 contains 16 residues. V was pared by 2 bases and J by 1 base, with 6 bases of the junction left unmatched. Germline V gene lookup returns CDR1 SGHRS and CDR2 YFSETQ. The CDR3 bases that were read are TGCGCCAGCAGCTTCGGGGGGGGGCGTGGCACAGATACG. Its protein is CASSFGGGRGTDT. The whole CDR3 region reads CASSFGGGRGTDTQYF.

According to its frequency, this clone is medium-sized. Read data end 3 residues before the CDR3 end; the end is taken from the germline J gene. The rearrangement joins TRBV6-2 or TRBV6-3 to TRBJ2-7, with D perhaps TRBD1 (6 bases). The CDR3 runs 14 residues. V gave up 2 bases and J gave up 0 bases, with 8 bases separating them. Per germline, CDR1 MNHEY and CDR2 SVGEGT. CDR3 residues: CASSYLDSSYEQYF. The part of the CDR3 DNA that was read is TGTGCCAGCAGTTACCTGGACAGCTCCTACGAG.

As regards this clone: The CDR3 end is not reached by the read, which stops 3 residues before it; the germline J gene fills it in. The chain employs TRBV19 and TRBJ1-2; TRBD1 agrees at 8 bases. The CDR3 is 16 amino acids. Germline CDR1 and CDR2: LNHDA and SQIVND (reference sequence). The CDR3 is CASSIGQGAAVYDYTF. CDR3 bases read: TGTGCCAGTAGTATAGGCCAGGGGGCGGCGGTCTACGAC. Full variable domain (outside the CDR3, taken from reference TRBV19 and TRBJ1-2): DGGITQSPKYLFRKEGQNVTLSCEQNLNHDAMYWYRQDPGQGLRLIYYSQIVNDFQKGDIAEGYSVSREKKESFPLTVTSAQKNPTAFYLCASSIGQGAAVYDYTFGSGTRLTVV.

About this clone: Read data end 3 residues before the CDR3 end; the end is taken from the germline J gene. The chain recombines TRBV19 with TRBJ2-3; D gene unclear. The germline V gene has CDR1 LNHDA and CDR2 SQIVND (reference sequence). This CDR3 comprises 13 residues. Incomplete CDR3 DNA: TGTGCCAGTAGTAAGGGTCGGCAAGAGACG. Protein sequence: CASSKGRQET. The full CDR3 reads CASSKGRQETQYF.

As for this clone: Read sequence stops 3 residues before the CDR3 end, and the germline J gene provides the missing end. The V gene is TRBV5-1, the J gene TRBJ1-1, with 10 bases fitting TRBD1. This CDR3 region has 14 residues. V dropped 4 bases and J dropped 6; count of bases not matched to a gene: 6. Germline loops: CDR1 SGHRS, CDR2 YFSETQ. CDR3 DNA, as far as it was read: TGCGCCAGCAGCAGGGACAGGGGAGGGGCTGAA. This codes for CASSRDRGGAE. The whole CDR3 is CASSRDRGGAEAFF.

With regard to this clone: The CDR3 extends 3 residues past the end of the read, so its final part is completed from the germline J gene. The same CDR3 also results from other DNA sequences found in this sample. The gene calls are TRBV7-8 and TRBJ1-3; D possibly corresponds to TRBD1 (6 bases). The germline V gene has CDR1 SGHVS and CDR2 FQNEAQ. The CDR3 is 15 residues long. Trimming left V 4 bases short and J 4 bases short, with 14 bases between. The CDR3 sequence: CASSYNRARGNTIYF. The sequenced part of the CDR3 DNA is TGTGCCAGCAGCTACAACAGGGCGAGAGGAAACACC. The full variable domain, completed using reference TRBV7-8 and TRBJ1-3, is GAGVSQSPRYKVAKRGQDVALRCDPISGHVSLFWYQQALGQGPEFLTYFQNEAQLDKSGLPSDRFFAERPEGSVSTLKIQRTQQEDSAVYLCASSYNRARGNTIYFGEGSWLTVV.

According to its frequency, this clone is medium-sized. The CDR3 extends 3 residues past the end of the read, so its final part is completed from the germline J gene. The J gene is TRBJ2-7, the V gene TRBV18; tentatively, D is TRBD2 (5 bases). The CDR3 consists of 15 residues. Germline CDR1 and CDR2: KGHSH and LQKENI. V was pared by 4 bases and J by 1 base, with 14 bases between. This chain's CDR3 is CASSRSGVPSYEQYF. The sequenced CDR3 bases are TGTGCCAGCTCACGTTCCGGGGTTCCGTCCTACGAG.

Notes on this clone: The sequenced fragment ends 3 residues before the CDR3 boundary, so the rest is inferred from the germline J gene. This chain links TRBV19 with TRBJ1-2; 9 bases fit TRBD1. Germline V gene sequence: CDR1 LNHDA, CDR2 SQIVND (reference sequence). CDR3 size: 13 residues. The covered CDR3 bases are TGTGCCAGTAGTACGGGACAGGGAGCCGAC. This codes for CASSTGQGAD. The complete CDR3 sequence is CASSTGQGADYTF.

In regard to this clone: The read falls 3 residues short of the CDR3 end, and the missing part is taken from the germline J gene. The V call is TRBV28, the J call TRBJ2-7; D is possibly TRBD1 (5 bases). This CDR3 is 14 amino acids long. Per germline, CDR1 MDHEN and CDR2 SYDVKM. V shed 2 bases and J shed 0 bases, with 8 bases lying between them. The CDR3 spells CASSLGGASYEQYF. The part of the CDR3 DNA that was read is TGTGCCAGCAGTTTAGGTGGGGCCTCCTACGAG.

Notes on this clone: The DNA ends 3 residues before the CDR3 does, and the rest of the CDR3 is filled in from the germline J gene. This chain connects TRBV20-1 to TRBJ2-5; perhaps TRBD2 as D (5 bases). The CDR3 consists of 12 residues. The germline gives CDR1 DFQATT, CDR2 SNEGSKA (reference sequence). Trimming stripped 6 bases from V and 0 bases from J, with 8 bases between. CDR3 bases read: TGCAGTGCAGTGACTAACCAAGAGACC. This codes for CSAVTNQET. The whole CDR3 sequence reads CSAVTNQETQYF.

Notes on this clone: From the germline J gene comes the end of the CDR3, since the read stops 3 residues before it. V gene TRBV20-1 combines with J gene TRBJ2-7; 8 bases agree with TRBD2. The CDR3 totals 14 residues. V gave up 5 bases and J gave up 1 base; unmatched junction bases: 7. Germline V gene lookup returns CDR1 DFQATT and CDR2 SNEGSKA (reference sequence). CDR3 sequence: CSASGLEGSYEQYF. The CDR3 DNA, read in part, is TGCAGTGCTTCGGGACTAGAGGGATCCTACGAG.

Notes on this clone: The read terminates 3 residues ahead of where the CDR3 ends, so the germline J gene completes it. The chain joins TRBV7-3 to TRBJ1-1; D is unclear. Per germline, CDR1 SGHTA and CDR2 FQGTGA. The germline V and J ends were trimmed by 1 base and 1 base, with 4 bases remaining between them. This CDR3 has 13 residues. The CDR3 loop is CASSLSENTEAFF. The CDR3 DNA, read in part, is TGTGCCAGCAGCTTAAGCGAGAACACTGAA.

Turning to this clone: The sequence runs out 3 residues before the end of the CDR3; the remainder is reconstructed from the germline J gene. This chain uses TRBV30 with TRBJ2-3, with a weak D call TRBD1 (6 bases). Germline V gene data show CDR1 as GTSNPN and CDR2 as SVGIG (reference sequence). This CDR3 contains 12 residues. The CDR3 spells CAWGGAFKTQYF. CDR3 bases read: TGTGCCTGGGGGGGCGCGTTCAAAACG.

Concerning this clone: The DNA ends 3 residues before the CDR3 does, and the rest of the CDR3 is filled in from the germline J gene. This chain links TRBV12-3 or TRBV12-4 with TRBJ2-7; D gene ambiguous. The CDR3 runs 13 residues. The germline V and J ends were trimmed by 1 base and 5 bases, with 9 bases remaining between them. CDR3 sequence: CASSLVATHEQYF. The sequenced CDR3 bases are TGTGCCAGCAGTTTAGTCGCCACACACGAG.

Comments on this clone: The missing CDR3 end, 3 residues past where the read stops, is filled in from the germline J gene. The genes are TRBV20-1 and TRBJ2-7, with D perhaps matching TRBD1 (6 bases). Germline lookup yields CDR1 DFQATT and CDR2 SNEGSKA (reference sequence). The CDR3 runs 16 residues. The ends were cut back, 3 bases at V and 0 bases at J, with 18 bases in the middle. CDR3 DNA (partial): TGCAGTGCTAGGGACGTTAGGACAGCGTACTCCTACGAG. Amino acids: CSARDVRTAYSYE. The CDR3 in its entirety is CSARDVRTAYSYEQYF.

As concerns this clone: The sequenced fragment ends 3 residues before the CDR3 boundary, so the rest is inferred from the germline J gene. This chain joins TRBV19 and TRBJ1-4; D not certain. This CDR3 is built from 15 residues. Trimming stripped 5 bases from V and 8 bases from J, with 18 bases between. The V gene's germline CDR1 is LNHDA and CDR2 SQIVND (reference sequence). CDR3 amino acids: CASSPTEVEKEKLFF. CDR3 DNA (partial): TGTGCCAGTAGTCCCACAGAGGTTGAGAAGGAAAAA.

CDR3 protein: CASSEGPYSNQPQHF. CDR3 DNA, as far as it was read: TGTGCCAGCAGTGAAGGGCCTTATAGCAATCAGCCC. J is TRBJ1-5 and V is TRBV2, with unresolved D. The sequence runs out 3 residues before the end of the CDR3; the remainder is reconstructed from the germline J gene. Looked up from germline, CDR1 is SNHLY and CDR2 is FYNNEI. There are 15 residues in the CDR3. V was cut by 1 base and J by 0 bases, with 7 bases left in between.

Concerning this clone: The read gets to within 3 residues of the CDR3 end, and the germline J gene fills in the rest. The chain recombines TRBV7-9 with TRBJ1-5, with D unclear. CDR1 SEHNR and CDR2 FQNEAQ come from the germline V gene (reference sequence). The V gene lost 3 bases and the J gene lost 6 bases, with 6 bases spanning the gap. CDR3 length equals 12 residues. The CDR3 loop is CASSFSGQPQHF. CDR3 bases read: TGTGCCAGCAGCTTCTCAGGTCAGCCC.

Concerning this clone itself: With the read ending 3 residues before the CDR3 end, the germline J gene is used to fill in that end. The V call is TRBV2, the J call TRBJ1-4; D is perhaps TRBD1 (5 bases). V lost 8 bases to trimming and J lost 8 bases, with 15 bases between them. The CDR3 runs 13 residues. Germline V CDR1 and CDR2: SNHLY, FYNNEI. The covered CDR3 bases are TGTGCCAGCGCTGGCCGGGCAGGGGAAAAA. Protein sequence: CASAGRAGEK. The CDR3 in full is CASAGRAGEKLFF.

On this clone itself: The read ends 3 residues early relative to the CDR3; the germline J gene fills the gap. The chain is built from TRBV20-1 and TRBJ1-1; the match to TRBD1 covers 7 bases. Germline CDR1 is DFQATT and CDR2 is SNEGSKA (reference sequence). With 3 bases clipped from V and 3 bases from J, the junction kept 4 bases outside the gene matches. There are 13 residues in the CDR3. CDR3 sequence: CSARGQSDTEAFF. Incomplete CDR3 DNA: TGCAGTGCTAGGGGACAGTCGGACACTGAA.

To note about this clone: The CDR3 end lies 3 residues beyond the end of the read and is filled in from the germline J gene. V gene TRBV19 combines with J gene TRBJ1-5, with a weak D call TRBD1 (5 bases). This CDR3 is built from 16 residues. V dropped 7 bases and J dropped 0 bases, with 16 bases sitting between them. Germline values: CDR1 LNHDA, CDR2 SQIVND (reference sequence). CDR3 bases read: TGTGCCAGTATGGCCCGACCGGGGGGTAGCAATCAGCCC. Translation gives CASMARPGGSNQP. The entire CDR3 is CASMARPGGSNQPQHF.

To note about this clone: The read ends 3 residues before the CDR3 terminus; that terminus is restored from the germline J gene. The V and J genes are TRBV30 and TRBJ2-7; 8 bases match TRBD2. V was pared by 1 base and J by 2 bases, with 7 bases of the junction left unmatched. There are 15 residues in the CDR3. Per the germline V gene, CDR1 is GTSNPN and CDR2 is SVGIG (reference sequence). CDR3 sequence reads: CAWSAVRGEAYEQYF. The part of the CDR3 DNA that was read is TGTGCCTGGAGTGCGGTGCGGGGGGAAGCCTACGAG.

Note on this clone: The read comes to an end 3 residues before the CDR3 does, leaving the germline J gene to fill in the end. This chain connects TRBV7-6 to TRBJ2-5, with unresolved D. V was cut by 2 bases and J by 5 bases, with 6 bases left in between. The CDR3 totals 12 residues. From germline, CDR1 is SGHVS and CDR2 FNYEAQ. The CDR3 region is CASSLQDETQYF. The covered CDR3 bases are TGTGCCAGCAGCTTACAGGATGAGACC.

Concerning this clone: The read comes to an end 3 residues before the CDR3 does, leaving the germline J gene to fill in the end. The chain couples TRBV7-2 to TRBJ1-4; 9 nucleotides line up with TRBD1. There are 14 residues in the CDR3. CDR1 SGHTA and CDR2 FQGNSA come from the germline V gene. V lost 5 bases to trimming and J lost 8 bases; unmatched junction nucleotides: 6. The sequenced CDR3 bases are TGTGCCAGCAGCCTAGACAGGGGGAACGAAAAA. Protein sequence: CASSLDRGNEK. The entire CDR3 protein is CASSLDRGNEKLFF.

As regards this clone: The read is 3 residues too short to cover the CDR3 end, so that end is filled in from the germline J gene. The chain recombines TRBV5-5 with TRBJ1-4, with D tentatively TRBD1 (5 bases). The CDR3 is 14 residues long. Germline assignment: CDR1 SGHKS and CDR2 YYEKEE (reference sequence). CDR3 DNA, as far as it was read: TGTGCCAGCAGCTTGCAGGGAATGAATTCACCA. It yields the protein CASSLQGMNSP. Given in full, the CDR3 is CASSLQGMNSPLFF.

As for this clone: From the germline J gene comes the end of the CDR3, since the read stops 3 residues before it. The rearrangement uses TRBV19 and TRBJ1-2; a possible D gene is TRBD1 (6 bases). This CDR3 has 15 amino acids. CDR1 is LNHDA and CDR2 is SQIVND in the germline V gene (reference sequence). The CDR3 here is CASSKPGDPTYDYTF. The part of the CDR3 DNA that was read is TGTGCCAGTAGTAAACCAGGGGATCCAACCTACGAC.

For this clone: The CDR3 is cut off 3 residues early in the read; its end comes from the germline J gene. The chain employs TRBV7-2 and TRBJ1-1; D gene ambiguous. The CDR3 is made up of 13 amino acids. V lost 2 bases to trimming and J lost 2 bases, with 6 bases between them. Germline assignment: CDR1 SGHTA and CDR2 FQGNSA. The sequenced part of the CDR3 DNA is TGTGCCAGCAGCTTAACAGTAAACACTGAA. Protein sequence: CASSLTVNTE. From start to end, the CDR3 is CASSLTVNTEAFF.

Points on this clone: The read stops 3 residues short of the end of the CDR3; the missing end is completed from the germline J gene. V gene TRBV19 combines with J gene TRBJ1-4; D is ambiguous. The CDR3 length is 14 residues. The germline V gene has CDR1 LNHDA and CDR2 SQIVND (reference sequence). The CDR3 loop reads CASSIKFGPSPLFF. CDR3 DNA, as far as it was read: TGTGCCAGTAGTATAAAGTTTGGCCCTTCACCA.

Incomplete CDR3 DNA: TGCGCCAGCAGCCCCCCCAATGAGGGGAGGAATGAG. Residues: CASSPPNEGRNE. The complete CDR3 sequence is CASSPPNEGRNEQFF. The chain has TRBV5-1 and TRBJ2-1; D is perhaps TRBD2 (6 bases). The sequenced fragment ends 3 residues before the CDR3 boundary, so the rest is inferred from the germline J gene. Germline V gives CDR1 SGHRS, CDR2 YFSETQ. The CDR3 loop spans 15 amino acids. V was cut by 4 bases and J by 7 bases, with 18 bases left in between.

With regard to this clone: The read finishes 3 residues shy of the CDR3 end, and the germline J gene is used to complete it. The chain joins TRBV19 to TRBJ1-6; 7 bases map to TRBD1. The germline V gene encodes CDR1 LNHDA and CDR2 SQIVND (reference sequence). The CDR3 extends over 15 amino acids. The ends lost 6 bases at V and 0 bases at J; junction bases unmatched: 2. CDR3 protein: CASRTGSSYNSPLHF. Partial CDR3 DNA: TGTGCCAGTAGGACAGGGAGCTCCTATAATTCACCC.